This paragraph covers one TCR beta chain sequence. This entry is derived from a study of cytotoxic CD8 clonotypes in ibrutinib-treated CLL. With 4 bases clipped from V and 6 bases from J, the junction kept 10 bases outside the gene matches. This CDR3 region has 16 residues. In germline, CDR1 is MDHEN, CDR2 SYDVKM. Here immunoSEQ multiplex PCR was the method, and the copy in TCRdb shows in-frame clones only, minus some. The sample shows roughly 220,000 clones, over 65% of them seen only once. The source is a human donor with chronic lymphocytic leukemia. This chain joins TRBV28 and TRBJ2-1, with TRBD2 matching over 9 bases. Here the sequenced sample was PBMCs, taken after 12 months of ibrutinib treatment. The CDR3 sequence is CASSSDSGRFVNEQFF. The CDR3 DNA reads as TGTGCCAGCAGTTCAGATAGCGGGAGATTTGTCAATGAGCAGTTCTTC.